Below, 26 T cell receptor beta chains from the same sample are listed, as sequenced in a study of human T cells and chemical hapten exposure. One entry per CDR3 protein, called by TCRdb with MiXCR from the RACE reads. The sample records some 91,000 distinct CDR3 sequences, roughly an eighth being singletons. This sample's time point: patch test 1, 2 weeks after DPC sensitization. Specified treatment: therapeutic diphenylcyclopropenone sensitization with weekly scalp DPC. The material sequenced was whole blood, taken in connection with sensitization to the hapten diphenylcyclopropenone (DPC). These receptors came from a woman aged 40 to 50 with alopecia areata. Some clones in this sample may be carry-over from other donors' samples.

At least ten counts were recorded for this clonotype. The V gene is TRBV29-1, the J gene TRBJ2-5; TRBD2 might be the D (5 bases). CDR1 and CDR2 from the germline V gene are SQVTM and ANQGSEA. The CDR3 runs to 13 residues. The ends were cut back, 4 bases at V and 5 bases at J, with 14 bases in the middle. CDR3 DNA: TGCAGCGTTGTCGGGGTTTACGGTGAGACCCAGTACTTC. This encodes CSVVGVYGETQYF.

This clonotype has ten or more counts. The chain links TRBV11-3 to TRBJ2-2; weak D call: TRBD1 (6 bases). CDR1 is SGHNT, CDR2 YENEEA, per germline. Trimming pared 5 bases from V and 5 bases from J, leaving 6 bases between. The CDR3 extends over 12 amino acids. The CDR3 DNA reads as TGTGCCAGCAGCCAGGGGACCGGGGAGCTGTTTTTT. Protein sequence: CASSQGTGELFF.

This clonotype was counted only a few times. This chain connects TRBV6-1 to TRBJ2-5; the match to TRBD2 covers 11 bases. V shed 4 bases and J 4 bases; nucleotides not matched to a gene: 5. The CDR3 is 15 amino acids. The V gene's germline CDR1 is MNHNS and CDR2 SASEGT. The CDR3 coding sequence is TGTGCCAGCAGTGTTACTAGCGGGAGAGGAGAGACCCAGTACTTC. It specifies CASSVTSGRGETQYF.

This chain uses TRBV18 with TRBJ1-2; D unresolved. The ends were cut back, 0 bases at V and 7 bases at J, with 15 bases in the middle. Germline assignment: CDR1 KGHSH and CDR2 LQKENI. The CDR3 has 15 amino acids. CDR3 in amino acids: CASSPPSRERAGYTF. Written as DNA, the CDR3 is TGTGCCAGCTCACCACCGAGTAGGGAAAGGGCTGGCTACACCTTC.

The rearrangement links TRBV20-1 to TRBJ1-6; no clear D. Germline V gives CDR1 DFQATT, CDR2 SNEGSKA (reference sequence). Trimming shortened V by 3 bases and J by 10 bases, and 13 bases separated the two germline ends. The CDR3 is 13 residues long. For the CDR3, the DNA is TGCAGTGCTAGGAAGTTTGGGTCCTCACCCCTCCACTTT. This sequence encodes CSARKFGSSPLHF.

The rearrangement links TRBV20-1 to TRBJ2-1; D is unclear. The CDR3 is made up of 13 amino acids. The ends were cut back, 1 base at V and 7 bases at J, with 11 bases in the middle. CDR1 and CDR2 from the germline V gene are DFQATT and SNEGSKA (reference sequence). CDR3 nucleotides: TGCAGTGCTAGAGTCTGGGGTGCAAATGAGCAGTTCTTC. Translating gives CSARVWGANEQFF.

This clonotype has more than one count but fewer than ten. V and J are TRBV12-2 and TRBJ2-1; the table's D call, TRBD2, has no DNA check behind it. TRBV12-2 is an annotated pseudogene. The CDR3 spans 15 residues. The CDR3 DNA is TGTGCAAGTCTCCGGACTAGCGGGTACCACAATGAGCAGTTCTTC. This encodes CASLRTSGYHNEQFF.

This chain uses TRBV18 with TRBJ2-3; D is undetermined. Germline CDR1 reads KGHSH; CDR2 reads LQKENI. This CDR3 is 14 amino acids long. V was shortened by 4 bases and J by 2 bases, with 10 bases between the two germline ends. The CDR3, as DNA: TGTGCCAGCTCACTGCGTGGGAACACAGATACGCAGTATTTT. This codes for CASSLRGNTDTQYF.

Many counts were recorded for this clonotype. This rearrangement joins TRBV27 to TRBJ1-5, with D possibly being TRBD1 (6 bases). CDR3 size: 14 residues. The germline gives CDR1 MNHEY, CDR2 SMNVEV (reference sequence). Trimming stripped 6 bases from V and 11 bases from J, with 20 bases between. In nucleotides, the CDR3 is TGTGCCAGCAGCCCAGGGGCCCTCGCAATGACCCAGCATTTT. It encodes CASSPGALAMTQHF.

This clonotype has a count of ten or more. The chain links TRBV20-1 to TRBJ2-3, with D tentatively TRBD1 (5 bases). CDR1 is DFQATT and CDR2 is SNEGSKA in the germline V gene (reference sequence). This CDR3 contains 16 residues. CDR3 DNA: TGCAGCCCAAACGGTGGGGCGGCCAGCCGCACAGATACGCAGTATTTT. This codes for CSPNGGAASRTDTQYF.

On this clonotype: This clone may be a read error of a much larger clone one base away. The V and J genes are TRBV7-2 and TRBJ2-1, with no clear D. The V gene's germline CDR1 is SGHTA and CDR2 FQGNSA. The CDR3 length is 14 residues. V lost 5 bases and J lost 5, with 13 bases in between. The CDR3 loop reads CASSQFMGNNEQFF. In nucleotides, the CDR3 is TGTGCCAGCAGCCAATTCATGGGCAACAATGAGCAGTTCTTC.

This clonotype has a count of ten or more. The chain has TRBV12-3 or TRBV12-4 and TRBJ2-3, with D uncertain. Deletions cut 4 bases from V and 0 bases from J, with 8 bases between. The CDR3 loop spans 14 amino acids. CDR3 DNA: TGTGCCAGCAGTTATCGCTCTAGCACAGATACGCAGTATTTT. This sequence encodes CASSYRSSTDTQYF.

This clonotype was seen at least ten times. The V gene is TRBV28, the J gene TRBJ2-7; the D is unclear. The germline CDR1 and CDR2 sequences are MDHEN and SYDVKM. This CDR3 comprises 12 residues. V was trimmed by 10 bases and J by 3 bases, leaving 13 bases between them. CDR3 bases: TGTGCCATCGGGTACAGAAACTACGAGCAGTACTTC. Protein sequence: CAIGYRNYEQYF.

This clonotype has ten or more counts. V gene TRBV7-2 combines with J gene TRBJ1-2; D gene ambiguous. This CDR3 has 12 residues. Trimming stripped 4 bases from V and 8 bases from J, with 11 bases between. The germline CDR1 and CDR2 sequences are SGHTA and FQGNSA. CDR3: CASSSRGQGYTF. The DNA of the CDR3 is TGTGCCAGCAGCTCGCGTGGTCAAGGCTACACCTTC.

This chain joins TRBV29-1 and TRBJ2-6; no firm D call. The CDR3 extends over 13 amino acids. Per the germline V gene, CDR1 is SQVTM and CDR2 is ANQGSEA. Trimming stripped 6 bases from V and 1 base from J, with 7 bases between. The CDR3 sequence: CSVGSSGANVLTF. The CDR3 DNA reads TGCAGCGTCGGTTCTTCTGGGGCCAACGTCCTGACTTTC. Full variable domain (remainder filled in from reference TRBV29-1 and TRBJ2-6): SAVISQKPSRDICQRGTSLTIQCQVDSQVTMMFWYRQQPGQSLTLIATANQGSEATYESGFVIDKFPISRPNLTFSTLTVSNMSPEDSSIYLCSVGSSGANVLTFGAGSRLTVL.

In this sample, this clonotype turned up many times. The chain couples TRBV3-1 to TRBJ2-1; D remains unclear. The CDR3 has 13 amino acids. The V and J ends lost 0 bases and 8 bases respectively, with 8 bases between them. Per germline, CDR1 LGHDT and CDR2 YNNKEL (reference sequence). CDR3 DNA: TGTGCCAGCAGCCAAGAGAAGCGCTATGAGCAGTTCTTC. Protein: CASSQEKRYEQFF.

CDR3 coding DNA: TGTGCCAGCAGCTTAGCGGGAGTCCCCCTCAATGAGCAGTTCTTC. This translates into CASSLAGVPLNEQFF. The rearrangement joins TRBV7-2 to TRBJ2-1, with TRBD2 as a possible D gene (5 bases). This CDR3 is 15 amino acids long. Germline values: CDR1 SGHTA, CDR2 FQGNSA. Trimming pared 0 bases from V and 6 bases from J, leaving 12 bases between.

The chain employs TRBV16 and TRBJ2-1; weak D call: TRBD1 (5 bases). The length of the CDR3 is 12 residues. Germline V gene sequence: CDR1 KGHSY, CDR2 FQNENV. V lost 6 bases and J 14 bases, leaving 17 bases between the germline ends. This CDR3 reads CASSPSQGVKFF. CDR3 coding DNA: TGTGCCAGCAGTCCGTCCCAGGGCGTAAAGTTCTTC.

This clonotype appeared a few times. The chain uses TRBV24-1 and TRBJ2-1; 11 bases line up with TRBD1. J was trimmed by 7 bases and V by 3 bases; bases with no gene match: 4. The length of the CDR3 is 15 residues. Germline V lookup: CDR1 KGHDR, CDR2 SFDVKD. This CDR3 reads CATSDPGQGVNEQFF. The CDR3 DNA is TGTGCCACCAGTGATCCGGGACAGGGGGTAAATGAGCAGTTCTTC.

This clonotype was observed a few times. The V gene is TRBV7-2, the J gene TRBJ2-4; tentatively, D is TRBD1 (6 bases). The germline V and J ends were trimmed by 7 bases and 0 bases, with 22 bases remaining between them. Germline CDR1 is SGHTA and CDR2 is FQGNSA. This CDR3 region has 18 residues. The CDR3 coding sequence is TGTGCCAGCACCTGGGGGCTAGCCCATCGTCTAGCCAAAAACATTCAGTACTTC. Amino acid sequence: CASTWGLAHRLAKNIQYF.

This clonotype was seen a few times. This chain uses TRBV4-2 with TRBJ1-2; D is possibly TRBD1 (5 bases). The CDR3 sequence is 16 residues long. The germline V gene has CDR1 LGHNA and CDR2 YNFKEQ. V was trimmed by 1 base and J by 2 bases, leaving 14 bases between them. CDR3 DNA: TGTGCCAGCAGCCAAGGAGTCCAGGGAGCCAACTATGGCTACACCTTC. Translating gives CASSQGVQGANYGYTF.

This clonotype was counted at least ten times. The V and J genes are TRBV6-2 or TRBV6-3 and TRBJ1-2; D is unclear. The CDR3 consists of 17 residues. Trimming took off 6 bases at V and 4 bases at J, with 24 bases between the two ends. The germline V gene has CDR1 MNHEY and CDR2 SVGEGT. CDR3 coding DNA: TGTGCCAGCAGATCGAAAATTATCAGGAAATCTATCTATGGCTACACCTTC. Its protein product is CASRSKIIRKSIYGYTF.

This clonotype was seen a handful of times. The genes are TRBV30 and TRBJ2-3; 7 bases line up with TRBD2. V shed 1 base and J 8 bases; nucleotides not matched to a gene: 0. The CDR3 loop spans 11 amino acids. Germline-derived CDR1 and CDR2 are GTSNPN and SVGIG (reference sequence). The CDR3 sequence: CAWSGGGTQYF. CDR3 nucleotide sequence: TGTGCCTGGAGTGGCGGGGGTACGCAGTATTTT.

This clonotype has more than one count but fewer than ten. The V call is TRBV6-2 or TRBV6-3, the J call TRBJ2-1, with 9 bases identical to TRBD2. Germline V CDR1 and CDR2: MNHEY, SVGEGT. Trimming removed 5 bases from V and 3 bases from J; junction bases left unmatched: 5. The CDR3 sequence is 15 residues long. Here the CDR3 reads CASSISGSIYNEQFF. The CDR3 DNA sequence: TGTGCCAGCAGTATTAGCGGGAGTATCTACAATGAGCAGTTCTTC.

This clonotype was detected only a few times. V and J are TRBV3-1 and TRBJ2-7; D remains ambiguous. The V end was cut by 1 base, the J end by 2 bases, with 15 bases between. The CDR3 is 16 amino acids. The germline CDR1 and CDR2 sequences are LGHDT and YNNKEL (reference sequence). The CDR3 loop reads CASSQGVGVPAYEQYF. As DNA, the CDR3 is TGTGCCAGCAGCCAAGGGGTAGGAGTGCCCGCCTACGAGCAGTACTTC.

This clonotype has just a few counts. The chain is built from TRBV24-1 and TRBJ2-1; TRBD2 matches 12 bases. V was pared by 4 bases and J by 5 bases, with 8 bases of the junction left unmatched. Looked up from germline, CDR1 is KGHDR and CDR2 is SFDVKD. This CDR3 has 17 amino acids. CDR3 region: CATSDPMTSGSHNEQFF. CDR3 coding DNA: TGTGCCACCAGTGACCCAATGACTAGCGGGAGCCACAATGAGCAGTTCTTC.